Presented here are 8 T cell receptor beta chains from one specimen sequenced in a study of CD8 T cells in ankylosing spondylitis. Whole-study results and caveats: Several highly homologous variants formed a TCR beta motif that appeared characteristic of ankylosing spondylitis blood.

TCRdb re-called the 5' RACE reads through MiXCR, storing one row per CDR3 protein. The sample includes fewer than 750,000 distinct CDR3 sequences, around 20% of them seen just once. Their antigens are not known. Sequencing was carried out using blood, either unsorted or a sorted T cell fraction (not recorded which). These TCRs come from a male donor with ankylosing spondylitis.

The chain uses TRBV7-6 and TRBJ2-5, with D possibly TRBD2 on 5 matching bases. Trimming cost V 1 base and J 5 bases, with 11 bases left between them. CDR1 and CDR2 (germline): SGHVS, FNYEAQ. The CDR3 extends over 14 amino acids. Here the CDR3 reads CASSLEPREETQYF. In nucleotides, the CDR3 is TGTGCCAGCAGCTTAGAACCTAGGGAGGAGACCCAGTACTTC.

Only a few counts were recorded for this clonotype. The chain links TRBV5-1 to TRBJ1-3; D is unresolved. The V gene's germline CDR1 is SGHRS and CDR2 YFSETQ. The V and J ends lost 0 bases and 0 bases respectively, with 10 bases between them. This CDR3 spans 16 amino acids. CDR3 bases: TGCGCCAGCAGCTTGGGTTGGCCGAACTCTGGAAACACCATATATTTT. This encodes CASSLGWPNSGNTIYF. Full variable domain (outside the CDR3, taken from reference TRBV5-1 and TRBJ1-3): KAGVTQTPRYLIKTRGQQVTLSCSPISGHRSVSWYQQTPGQGLQFLFEYFSETQRNKGNFPGRFSGRQFSNSRSEMNVSTLELGDSALYLCASSLGWPNSGNTIYFGEGSWLTVV.

The chain joins TRBV10-3 to TRBJ2-7; tentative D call: TRBD1 (6 bases). V lost 10 bases and J lost 5, with 27 bases in between. The CDR3 runs 16 residues. Germline V gene data show CDR1 as ENHRY and CDR2 as SYGVKD. CDR3 region: CATEKGPQGGLNEQYF. CDR3 in DNA: TGTGCCACCGAAAAAGGCCCACAGGGCGGACTCAACGAGCAGTACTTC.

This clonotype has only a few counts. J is TRBJ2-3 and V is TRBV29-1; D may be TRBD1 or TRBD2 (5 bases each). Trimming took 7 bases from V and 0 from J, leaving 17 bases between them. This CDR3 has 15 amino acids. In germline, CDR1 is SQVTM, CDR2 ANQGSEA. This CDR3 is CSAWGLGASTDTQYF. The CDR3 DNA follows: TGCAGCGCCTGGGGCCTCGGGGCTAGCACAGATACGCAGTATTTT.

The chain carries TRBV11-2 and TRBJ1-4; D call uncertain. This CDR3 region has 15 residues. V lost 1 base, J lost 8 bases, and 14 bases lay in between. The germline V gene has CDR1 SGHAT and CDR2 FQNNGV. The CDR3: CASSLVGSGAEKLFF. The CDR3 DNA follows: TGTGCCAGCAGCTTAGTGGGGTCGGGTGCGGAAAAACTGTTTTTT. Full variable domain (outside the CDR3, taken from reference TRBV11-2 and TRBJ1-4): EAGVAQSPRYKIIEKRQSVAFWCNPISGHATLYWYQQILGQGPKLLIQFQNNGVVDDSQLPKDRFSAERLKGVDSTLKIQPAKLEDSAVYLCASSLVGSGAEKLFFGSGTQLSVL.

This clonotype has a handful of counts. The chain carries TRBV6-2 or TRBV6-3 and TRBJ2-2; 9 bases are shared with TRBD1. The CDR3 totals 14 residues. Germline V gene sequence: CDR1 MNHEY, CDR2 SVGEGT. V shed 7 bases and J 5 bases; nucleotides not matched to a gene: 5. The CDR3 region has the DNA TGTGCCAGCAAAGACAGGGGGGAGACCGGGGAGCTGTTTTTT. Its translation is CASKDRGETGELFF.

This clonotype has a single count. This chain connects TRBV20-1 to TRBJ2-7; either TRBD1 or TRBD2 may supply D (5 bases each). V dropped 6 bases and J dropped 2 bases, with 17 bases sitting between them. The CDR3 totals 14 residues. Germline V gives CDR1 DFQATT, CDR2 SNEGSKA (reference sequence). As DNA, the CDR3 is TGCAGTGCCCTTCCCTGGGACGGACCCTACGAGCAGTACTTC. It translates to CSALPWDGPYEQYF.

This clonotype has more than one count but fewer than ten. The V gene is TRBV6-1, the J gene TRBJ1-2; possible D gene TRBD1, 5 bases. Germline V gene lookup returns CDR1 MNHNS and CDR2 SASEGT. This CDR3 contains 13 residues. V lost 4 bases to trimming and J lost 2 bases, with 8 bases between them. The CDR3 region has the DNA TGTGCCAGCAGTGTTCAGGGCAACTATGGCTACACCTTC. Its translation: CASSVQGNYGYTF.